This TCR beta chain stems from a study of long-term antiretroviral therapy in people with HIV. Overall study results and limits: ART adherence, viral resistance and therapy changes went undocumented. Transplant-donor-level diversity was not reached after ART, though diversity increased.

Points on this clone: The antigen remains unidentified.

The authors ran the immunoSEQ assay, v3.0, at survey level. Sequencing was designed to cover roughly 40,000-55,000 T-cell genomes in each sample. Profiling relied on immunoSEQ multiplex PCR, and the TCRdb table lists in-frame clones only, not all of them. Here the sample spans under 30,000 clones, 90% to 95% being singletons. The ends lost 2 bases at V and 8 bases at J; junction bases unmatched: 3. The CDR3 length is 13 residues. Germline lookup yields CDR1 SGHVS and CDR2 FQNEAQ. The V and J genes are TRBV7-8 and TRBJ1-2; 9 nucleotides agree with TRBD1. Here the sequenced sample was unsorted PBMCs, taken 6.3 years after starting antiretroviral therapy. The source is a young man with HIV. The CDR3 DNA reads as TGTGCCAGCAGCTTAAGGACAGGGGCAGGCTACACCTTC. Amino acids: CASSLRTGAGYTF.